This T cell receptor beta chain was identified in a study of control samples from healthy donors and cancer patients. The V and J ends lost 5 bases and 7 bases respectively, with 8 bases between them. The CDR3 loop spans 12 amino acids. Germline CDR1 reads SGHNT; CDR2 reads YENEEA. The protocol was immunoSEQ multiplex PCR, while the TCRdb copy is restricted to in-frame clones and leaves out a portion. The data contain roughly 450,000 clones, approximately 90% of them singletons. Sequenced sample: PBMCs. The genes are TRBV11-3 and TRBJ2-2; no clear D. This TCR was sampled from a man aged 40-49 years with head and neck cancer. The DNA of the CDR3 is TGTGCCAGCAGCGGGCGAGACGGGGAGCTGTTTTTT. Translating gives CASSGRDGELFF.